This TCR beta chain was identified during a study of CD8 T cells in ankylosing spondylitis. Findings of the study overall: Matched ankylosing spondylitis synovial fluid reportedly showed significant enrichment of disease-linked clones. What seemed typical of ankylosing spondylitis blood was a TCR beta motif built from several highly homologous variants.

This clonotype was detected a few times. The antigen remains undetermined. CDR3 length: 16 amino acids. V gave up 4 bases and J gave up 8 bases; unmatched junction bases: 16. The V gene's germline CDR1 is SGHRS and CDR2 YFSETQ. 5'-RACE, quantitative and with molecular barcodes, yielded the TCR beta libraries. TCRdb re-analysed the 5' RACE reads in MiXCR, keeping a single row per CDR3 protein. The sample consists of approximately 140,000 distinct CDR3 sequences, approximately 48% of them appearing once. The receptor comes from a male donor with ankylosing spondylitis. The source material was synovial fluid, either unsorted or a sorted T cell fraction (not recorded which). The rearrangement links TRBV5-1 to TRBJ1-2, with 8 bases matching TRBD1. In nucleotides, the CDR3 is TGCGCCAGCAGCACCGGATACCCGACAGGGGTACGAGGCTACACCTTC. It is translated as CASSTGYPTGVRGYTF.